This TCR beta chain was captured by sequencing in a study of CD8+ T cells in alopecia areata. General study points: Normal scalp had lower clonality than lesional scalp, with alopecia totalis/universalis lesions showing this most strongly. Sharing of TCRs across patients appeared less clear than in mice, possibly for HLA-related reasons.

The CDR3 totals 13 residues. Germline loops: CDR1 SGHRS, CDR2 YFSETQ. Trimming at V came to 4 bases and at J to 4 bases, leaving 4 bases not matched to a gene. Points on this clone: Its antigen is unidentified.

Treatment here: oral pan-JAK inhibitor, 5-10 mg twice daily. Extraction of RNA preceded its reverse transcription into cDNA, which served as the sequencing template. Profiling relied on immunoSEQ multiplex PCR, and the TCRdb table lists in-frame clones only, not all of them. Here the sample spans about 190,000 clones, approximately 67% being singletons. This receptor was identified in a human donor with alopecia areata. Material: CD4+ T cells sorted from blood, obtained between weeks 49 and 50, from a patient treated with tofacitinib. V gene TRBV5-1 combines with J gene TRBJ2-5; 7 positions match TRBD1. CDR3 coding DNA: TGCGCCAGCAGCCCTGGACAGGCAGAGACCCAGTACTTC. Translated, it gives CASSPGQAETQYF.